Here is one T cell receptor delta chain with its context. This sample was included in a study of gamma-delta chains in newborns, infants, children. Study information: Polyclonal expansion of innate γδ T cells after birth follows microbial exposure.

TCRdb called clones from the reads again using CATT. In the table there are some 5,000 delta-chain clones, approximately 3.3% of which are singletons. This sequence originates from a child who was a newborn, infant or young child, either healthy, febrile or measles-vaccinated (not recorded which). Sequencing input: blood.

CDR3 in DNA: TGTGCCTTCCCTCCTTCCACAAGTACTGGGGGACCTTACACCGATAAACTCATCTTT. Translated: CAFPPSTSTGGPYTDKLIF. The chain carries TRDV3 and TRDJ1, with 9 positions matching TRDD3. This CDR3 spans 19 amino acids. V shed 3 bases and J 0 bases; nucleotides not matched to a gene: 20. In germline, CDR1 is TVYSNPD, CDR2 GDNSRS (reference sequence).